This T cell receptor beta chain was sequenced for a study of T cell repertoires in cytomegalovirus infection. Study background: Well-studied HLA-B-restricted CMV epitopes were used in the study alongside recently identified HLA-C-restricted ones.

MiXCR, applied by TCRdb to the reads, yields one record per CDR3 protein. The top ten hold around 90% of the sample, which has tens of thousands of distinct CDR3 sequences, about 21% seen once. V dropped 0 bases and J dropped 9 bases, with 9 bases sitting between them. CDR1 is SGHVS and CDR2 is FQNEAQ in the germline V gene. The CDR3 runs 13 residues. As to this clonotype: Its antigen is unknown.

This TCR was sampled from a human donor in good health (CMV status not recorded). Some clones in this sample may be carry-over from other donors' samples. The starting material was CD8+ T cells from cultured PBMCs, obtained from culture after CMV antigen stimulation. The genes are TRBV7-8 and TRBJ1-5; D is uncertain. The CDR3 loop reads CASSLARVRPQHF. The DNA for the CDR3 is TGTGCCAGCAGCTTAGCTCGAGTCAGGCCCCAGCATTTT.